This is a list of T cell receptor beta chains from one sample in a study of metastatic and nonmetastatic thyroid tumors. Using MiXCR, TCRdb re-called clones from the PCR reads. The sample consists of several thousand clones, over 30% of them appearing once. The specimen sequenced was adjacent normal tissue. These receptors all stem from a female donor with papillary thyroid cancer or a benign thyroid nodule (not recorded which). Some clones in this sample may be carry-over from other donors' samples. Each CDR3 is given with its conserved first and last residue. Each record gives: CDR3 DNA, CDR3 protein, J gene, clone size, CDR3 length, V gene, D gene. A D gene is named only where the DNA matches it firmly. Part of the rows lack a size; the others show once, few, many or a class for expanded clones.

TGCGCCAGCAGCCAAGCAGGGATGAACACTGAAGCTTTCTTT,CASSQAGMNTEAFF,TRBJ1-1,-,14,TRBV4-1,-
TGTGCCAGCAGCTTAACCAAGGGAGAGACCCAGTACTTC,CASSLTKGETQYF,TRBJ2-5,-,13,TRBV11-3,-
TGTGCCAGCAGTTACAGGGTGAACACTGAAGATTTCTTT,CASSYRVNTEDFF,TRBJ1-1,few,13,TRBV6-2/TRBV6-3,-
TGCAGTGCTAGATGGGACAGAAGCTCCTACAATGAGCAGTTCTTC,CSARWDRSSYNEQFF,TRBJ2-1,few,15,TRBV20-1,TRBD1
TGTGCCAGCAGCGCAAAACCACGGGACAGGGTTAATCAGCCCCAGCATTTT,CASSAKPRDRVNQPQHF,TRBJ1-5,-,17,TRBV7-8,TRBD1
TGTGCCAGCAGTCTGTCGGGACGAGGCTTGGGCTATGGCTACACCTTC,CASSLSGRGLGYGYTF,TRBJ1-2,large,16,TRBV28,-
TGCAGTGCTAGTCCGCTAGAGTATTCGGGTGGCTACACCTTC,CSASPLEYSGGYTF,TRBJ1-2,few,14,TRBV20-1,-
TGCAGTGCTAGAGATCTAAATAGGGACAATCGGGGGACTGAAGCTTTCTTT,CSARDLNRDNRGTEAFF,TRBJ1-1,-,17,TRBV20-1,-
TGCGCCAGCACCCACGAGACAGGTTTTCCCTACGAGCAGTACTTC,CASTHETGFPYEQYF,TRBJ2-7,-,15,TRBV5-1,-
TGTGCCAGCAGCTGGAGCGGGACTAGCGGAAGTAATGAGCAGTTCTTC,CASSWSGTSGSNEQFF,TRBJ2-1,many,16,TRBV5-6,TRBD2
TGTGCCAGCACTCTAATAGCGGGAAGATTATCGGAGCAGTACTTC,CASTLIAGRLSEQYF,TRBJ2-7,few,15,TRBV2,TRBD2
TGTGCCAGCTCAGTGGGGAGACCTGAAGCTTTCTTT,CASSVGRPEAFF,TRBJ1-1,medium-sized,12,TRBV18,-
TGTGCCAGCAGTGAACCCAGGGGGTCCTACGAGCAGTACTTC,CASSEPRGSYEQYF,TRBJ2-7,-,14,TRBV2,TRBD1
TGTGCCAGCAGTTACGGGGGGGAATTCTACGAGCAGTACTTC,CASSYGGEFYEQYF,TRBJ2-7,-,14,TRBV6-5,TRBD2
TGTGCCTGGAATTGGGGGGCCCACTCCTACGAGCAGTACTTC,CAWNWGAHSYEQYF,TRBJ2-7,once,14,TRBV30,-
TGTGCCAGCAGCCTCGCGGGACCAACGGCCGGGGAGCAGTACTTC,CASSLAGPTAGEQYF,TRBJ2-7,-,15,TRBV6-1,-
TGTGCCAGCAGTACAGCGAACACCGGGGAGCTGTTTTTT,CASSTANTGELFF,TRBJ2-2,-,13,TRBV28,-
TGTGCCAGCCCCTCGCCCGGGTGTAGCTCTGGAAACACCATATATTTT,CASPSPGCSSGNTIYF,TRBJ1-3,few,16,TRBV28,-
TGTGCCAGCAGCGGGGAGGGAGGGGGTATCTCTGAAGCTTTCTTT,CASSGEGGGISEAFF,TRBJ1-1,-,15,TRBV9,-
TGTGCCAGCAGTTTTTCCCAGACAGGGACATCCCCCTACGAGCAGTACTTC,CASSFSQTGTSPYEQYF,TRBJ2-7,few,17,TRBV27,TRBD1
TGTGCCAGCAGCTTTGGGGGCCGTCTTGAAGCTTTCTTT,CASSFGGRLEAFF,TRBJ1-1,medium-sized,13,TRBV11-2,-
TGTGCCAGCAGTGGTCCAATTGGGTCACCCCTCCACTTT,CASSGPIGSPLHF,TRBJ1-6,few,13,TRBV2,-
TGTGCCAGCTCTTTGACAGGGAAGAGGCAGCCCCAGCATTTT,CASSLTGKRQPQHF,TRBJ1-5,many,14,TRBV18,TRBD1
TGTGCCAGCAGTGATTTGGCCCCTAGCGCCTATGGCTACACCTTC,CASSDLAPSAYGYTF,TRBJ1-2,few,15,TRBV6-1,-
TGCGCCAGCAGCTTGACCGGGACTAGCGGCACAGATACGCAGTATTTT,CASSLTGTSGTDTQYF,TRBJ2-3,-,16,TRBV5-1,TRBD2
TGTGCCAGCAGCTTAGTCGTCGGTGGCAGCACAGATACGCAGTATTTT,CASSLVVGGSTDTQYF,TRBJ2-3,-,16,TRBV11-1,-
TGTGCCAGCTCACCATTTATAGGGATGGATCAGCCCCAGCATTTT,CASSPFIGMDQPQHF,TRBJ1-5,-,15,TRBV18,-
TGTGCCAGCAGCGGAATGTGGACTAGCGGGAGTAGAAATGAGCAGTTCTTC,CASSGMWTSGSRNEQFF,TRBJ2-1,-,17,TRBV7-2,TRBD2
TGTGCCAGCAGCCCGGACAGGAACTATGGCTACACCTTC,CASSPDRNYGYTF,TRBJ1-2,-,13,TRBV7-8,TRBD1
TGTGCCAGCAGCTCTAGGACAGGAATGCCAGATACGCAGTATTTT,CASSSRTGMPDTQYF,TRBJ2-3,-,15,TRBV5-6,TRBD1
TGTGCCAGTAGCCCCGGTCCCCTGGCTGAAGCTTTCTTT,CASSPGPLAEAFF,TRBJ1-1,few,13,TRBV19,-
TGTGCCAGTAACCCACAGGGTGGTTTTAGCAATCAGCCCCAGCATTTT,CASNPQGGFSNQPQHF,TRBJ1-5,medium-sized,16,TRBV19,-
TGTGCCTGGAAAACAGGAGGAGGCTACACCTTC,CAWKTGGGYTF,TRBJ1-2,-,11,TRBV30,-
TGTGCCAGCAGGGTCAGCGCCATAGCGGGAGAGACCTACGAGCAGTACTTC,CASRVSAIAGETYEQYF,TRBJ2-7,-,17,TRBV6-1,TRBD2
TGTGCCAGTAGTTTCGGGGGAATGAACGAGCAGTACTTC,CASSFGGMNEQYF,TRBJ2-7,large,13,TRBV19,-
TGCAGTGCGGAGGGAGGAAACACAGATACGCAGTATTTT,CSAEGGNTDTQYF,TRBJ2-3,-,13,TRBV20-1,-
TGTGCCAGCAGTTACGCGGTCCGGACAGGGGGCTACGAGCAGTACTTC,CASSYAVRTGGYEQYF,TRBJ2-7,many,16,TRBV6-2/TRBV6-3,TRBD1
TGTGCCAGCAGGCTTAGCGGGGGGAACAATGAGCAGTTCTTC,CASRLSGGNNEQFF,TRBJ2-1,-,14,TRBV7-2,TRBD2
TGTGCCAGCAGTCAGACAGGGATCTACGAGCAGTACTTC,CASSQTGIYEQYF,TRBJ2-7,few,13,TRBV6-1,TRBD1
TGTGCCAGTAGTATCGAAGGGGGGACAATGGGCCGGAACACTGAAGCTTTCTTT,CASSIEGGTMGRNTEAFF,TRBJ1-1,-,18,TRBV19,-
TGTGCCAGCAGCCCAAAATATGGCTACACCTTC,CASSPKYGYTF,TRBJ1-2,-,11,TRBV6-1,-
TGCAGTGCTACACGGGACGCATCCTACGAGCAGTACTTC,CSATRDASYEQYF,TRBJ2-7,-,13,TRBV20-1,-
TGTGCCAGACAGCAAAAGGGGGGGGACACCTTC,CARQQKGGDTF,TRBJ1-2,many,11,TRBV24-1,-
TGCAGCGTTGATAAGGACAGAGCTGGCTATGGCTACACCTTC,CSVDKDRAGYGYTF,TRBJ1-2,medium-sized,14,TRBV29-1,-
TGTGCCCTACAGGGTTTAAGCACTGAAGCTTTCTTT,CALQGLSTEAFF,TRBJ1-1,large,12,TRBV28,-
TGTGCCAGCAGCATACGGACTTGCGGCACCTACGAGCAGTACTTC,CASSIRTCGTYEQYF,TRBJ2-7,few,15,TRBV6-1,-
TGTGCCAGCAGCTTATCCGTTGCGCGGGGGTTAGATACGCAGTATTTT,CASSLSVARGLDTQYF,TRBJ2-3,many,16,TRBV7-2,TRBD2